The next 16 T cell receptor beta chains were all read from a single sample in a study of blood T cell repertoires in COVID-19. Assay: immunoSEQ multiplex PCR; the TCRdb copy retains only in-frame clones and omits some. This sample has about 250,000 clones, with around 88% found just once. Source material: peripheral blood. These receptors were taken from a man at least 80 years old with acute or convalescent COVID-19.

This rearrangement joins TRBV7-2 to TRBJ1-5; possible D gene TRBD1, 5 bases. The V gene lost 6 bases and the J gene lost 6 bases, with 15 bases spanning the gap. Germline CDR1 is SGHTA and CDR2 is FQGNSA. The CDR3 length is 14 residues. The CDR3 nucleotides are TGTGCCAGCAGGGGACTGGCCCTAGGTCAGCCCCAGCATTTT. Its translation is CASRGLALGQPQHF.

V usage is TRBV6-4 and J usage is TRBJ2-3; D unclear. Trimming shortened V by 6 bases and J by 0 bases, and 13 bases separated the two germline ends. CDR1 is MRHNA and CDR2 is SNTAGT in the germline V gene. The CDR3 spans 15 residues. The CDR3 loop is CASRMTGTSTDTQYF. CDR3 DNA sequence: TGTGCCAGCAGAATGACTGGAACTAGCACAGATACGCAGTATTTT.

The table lists this clone with a count of one. J is TRBJ1-2 and V is TRBV5-1; D remains unclear. CDR1 and CDR2 from the germline V gene are SGHRS and YFSETQ. There are 14 residues in the CDR3. Trimming took 0 bases from V and 4 from J, leaving 10 bases between them. The CDR3 coding sequence is TGCGCCAGCAGCTTGGGGACTAAGGGCTATGGCTACACCTTC. Amino acids: CASSLGTKGYGYTF.

The chain combines TRBV7-3 with TRBJ2-3; a weak D match, TRBD2 (6 bases). Trimming took 1 base from V and 7 from J, leaving 21 bases between them. Looked up from germline, CDR1 is SGHTA and CDR2 is FQGTGA. The CDR3 is 17 amino acids. Here the CDR3 reads CASSLMDGRLGGHTQYF. The DNA of the CDR3 is TGTGCCAGCAGCTTAATGGACGGCAGGCTGGGAGGTCATACGCAGTATTTT.

This clone came up a few times. Other nucleotide sequences in the sample specify the same CDR3. For the CDR3, the DNA is TGTGCCAGCAGCTTATGGACAGCCCAAGAGACCCAGTACTTC. It encodes CASSLWTAQETQYF. The chain carries TRBV5-5 and TRBJ2-5, with D maybe TRBD1 (6 bases). The CDR3 sequence is 14 residues long. V was clipped by 2 bases and J by 1 base, with 9 bases between them. Per germline, CDR1 SGHKS and CDR2 YYEKEE (reference sequence).

The chain joins TRBV7-8 to TRBJ1-5; the match to TRBD1 covers 10 bases. V was pared by 4 bases and J by 4 bases, with 10 bases of the junction left unmatched. CDR1 is SGHVS, CDR2 FQNEAQ, per germline. CDR3 length equals 17 residues. This CDR3 reads CASSSRTGGLGNQPQHF. The CDR3 coding sequence is TGTGCCAGCAGCTCCCGGACAGGGGGGCTTGGGAATCAGCCCCAGCATTTT.

The J gene is TRBJ2-7, the V gene TRBV6-2 or TRBV6-3; D possibly corresponds to TRBD2 (5 bases). The germline V and J ends were trimmed by 2 bases and 8 bases, with 19 bases remaining between them. This CDR3 is 15 amino acids long. Germline CDR1 reads MNHEY; CDR2 reads SVGEGT. CDR3 nucleotide sequence: TGTGCCAGCAGTTACATAGCAGAAGGCGAGGGCCAGCAGTACTTC. Amino acids: CASSYIAEGEGQQYF.

The chain recombines TRBV5-1 with TRBJ2-2; D unclear. Germline values: CDR1 SGHRS, CDR2 YFSETQ. The CDR3 totals 15 residues. Trimming took off 0 bases at V and 4 bases at J, with 10 bases between the two ends. CDR3 nucleotide sequence: TGCGCCAGCAGCTTGGGTAGTCGCGGCACCGGGGAGCTGTTTTTT. As protein: CASSLGSRGTGELFF.

This clone was detected only a few times. The V gene is TRBV19, the J gene TRBJ1-5; D is unclear. Between the trimmed V and J ends, which lost 6 bases and 7 bases, there was a span of 13 bases. Germline CDR1 LNHDA, CDR2 SQIVND (reference sequence). This CDR3 has 13 residues. The CDR3 bases are TGTGCCAGTAGCGAGCAGACAAGGCAGCCCCAGCATTTT. It specifies CASSEQTRQPQHF.

Note on this clone: Other DNA sequences of this sample code for an identical CDR3. V is TRBV25-1 and J is TRBJ2-2; D unclear. The V gene lost 0 bases and the J gene lost 5 bases, with 4 bases spanning the gap. The CDR3 runs to 13 residues. Per germline, CDR1 MGHDK and CDR2 SYGVNS. The CDR3 nucleotides read TGTGCCAGCAGTGAATACAGAACCGGGGAGCTGTTTTTT. Translation gives CASSEYRTGELFF.

This chain joins TRBV19 and TRBJ2-3; weak D call: TRBD2 (6 bases). Germline V gene lookup returns CDR1 LNHDA and CDR2 SQIVND (reference sequence). Between the trimmed V and J ends, which lost 5 bases and 5 bases, there was a span of 14 bases. The CDR3 totals 14 residues. The CDR3 reads CASSLGGSGDTQYF. CDR3 coding DNA: TGTGCCAGTAGTTTGGGGGGATCCGGAGATACGCAGTATTTT.

The chain has TRBV3-1 (or the pseudogene TRBV3-2) and TRBJ2-5; TRBD1 might be the D (5 bases). In germline, CDR1 is LGHDT, CDR2 YNNKEL (reference sequence). Between the trimmed V and J ends, which lost 0 bases and 4 bases, there was a span of 15 bases. The CDR3 consists of 16 residues. The DNA of the CDR3 is TGTGCCAGCAGCCAAGATTTAGCCAGGGCTGGAGAGACCCAGTACTTC. This codes for CASSQDLARAGETQYF.

This CDR3 reads CASSQYTVSRREAFF. The CDR3 DNA reads TGTGCCAGCAGCCAATACACGGTATCACGGAGAGAAGCTTTCTTT. The V gene is TRBV5-6, the J gene TRBJ1-1; D is uncertain. Trimming took off 4 bases at V and 8 bases at J, with 21 bases between the two ends. The germline CDR1 and CDR2 sequences are SGHDT and YYEEEE. The CDR3 is 15 amino acids.

The J gene is TRBJ2-3, the V gene TRBV19; possibly TRBD1 for D (5 bases). The germline gives CDR1 LNHDA, CDR2 SQIVND (reference sequence). The CDR3 loop spans 13 amino acids. The V end was cut by 4 bases, the J end by 2 bases, with 7 bases between. CDR3 amino acids: CASSKGHTDTQYF. DNA of the CDR3: TGTGCCAGTAGTAAGGGGCACACAGATACGCAGTATTTT.

This clone was observed a single time. The rearrangement uses TRBV6-5 and TRBJ1-2; 7 bases agree with TRBD1. The CDR3 runs to 13 residues. The V gene end was trimmed by 10 bases and the J gene end by 2 bases; junction bases not matched to a gene: 7. CDR1 and CDR2 from the germline V gene are MNHEY and SVGAGI. The CDR3 nucleotides are TGTGCCACAGGGACAGTCCTAAACTATGGCTACACCTTC. Its translation is CATGTVLNYGYTF.

The chain carries TRBV7-2 and TRBJ1-3; 7 bases fit TRBD1. Per the germline V gene, CDR1 is SGHTA and CDR2 is FQGNSA. Unmatched junction bases numbered 2, after V lost 5 bases and J lost 4 bases. The CDR3 covers 13 residues. The CDR3 region has the DNA TGTGCCAGCAGCCCAGGGGGAGGAAACACCATATATTTT. It translates to CASSPGGGNTIYF. The full variable domain, in which reference TRBV7-2 and TRBJ1-3 provide the parts outside the CDR3, is GAGVSQSPSNKVTEKGKDVELRCDPISGHTALYWYRQSLGQGLEFLIYFQGNSAPDKSGLPSDRFSAERTGGSVSTLTIQRTQQEDSAVYLCASSPGGGNTIYFGEGSWLTVV.